One and the same sample provided the 17 T cell receptor beta chains below, sequenced in a study of T cell responses to AZD1222 COVID-19 vaccine. Repertoires were generated with immunoSEQ multiplex PCR, while TCRdb's copy carries only in-frame clones and drops some. This table holds some 170,000 clones, around 92% found once. The sample in question was peripheral blood, obtained on day 0 of AZD1222 vaccination. The receptors here all came from an adult in good health.

The V gene is TRBV29-1, the J gene TRBJ1-1, with 7 bases lining up with TRBD1. Trimming at V came to 6 bases and at J to 1 base, leaving 5 bases not matched to a gene. There are 13 residues in the CDR3. Germline values: CDR1 SQVTM, CDR2 ANQGSEA. CDR3 DNA sequence: TGCAGCGTACGACAGGGTACGAACACTGAAGCTTTCTTT. Translation: CSVRQGTNTEAFF.

The chain combines TRBV5-1 with TRBJ1-5, with a tentative D call TRBD1 (5 bases). The CDR3 extends over 17 amino acids. V was pared by 0 bases and J by 3 bases, with 16 bases between. Germline CDR1 is SGHRS and CDR2 is YFSETQ. CDR3 residues: CASSLGPRDGDNQPQHF. The DNA of the CDR3 is TGCGCCAGCAGCTTGGGCCCCCGGGACGGAGACAATCAGCCCCAGCATTTT.

V gene TRBV9 combines with J gene TRBJ2-7; possible D gene TRBD2, 6 bases. Germline CDR1 reads SGDLS; CDR2 reads YYNGEE. Trimming took 0 bases from V and 3 from J, leaving 10 bases between them. The CDR3 extends over 14 amino acids. The CDR3 nucleotides are TGTGCCAGCAGCGTAGCTTTGGGGGGCTACGAGCAGTACTTC. Protein: CASSVALGGYEQYF.

The CDR3 spells CASSLAYEQYF. DNA for the CDR3: TGTGCCAGCAGCTTAGCTTACGAGCAGTACTTC. This rearrangement joins TRBV13 to TRBJ2-7; D is uncertain. Trimming pared 1 base from V and 4 bases from J, leaving 2 bases between. The length of the CDR3 is 11 residues. CDR1 is PRHDT and CDR2 is FYEKMQ in the germline V gene (reference sequence).

This chain joins TRBV10-3 and TRBJ2-5; TRBD2 agrees at 7 bases. V was pared by 2 bases and J by 4 bases, with 7 bases of the junction left unmatched. Germline CDR1 reads ENHRY; CDR2 reads SYGVKD. The CDR3 contains 15 residues. The DNA for the CDR3 is TGTGCCATCAGTGAGCCTCGGACTAGTCGAGAGACCCAGTACTTC. Translated, it gives CAISEPRTSRETQYF.

The chain is built from TRBV6-5 and TRBJ2-3; a possible D gene is TRBD2 (7 bases). The germline CDR1 and CDR2 sequences are MNHEY and SVGAGI. CDR3 length: 12 amino acids. Trimming stripped 8 bases from V and 2 bases from J, with 8 bases between. DNA of the CDR3: TGTGCCAGCGGGGGGGCCACAGATACGCAGTATTTT. Its protein product is CASGGATDTQYF.

The chain carries TRBV6-2 or TRBV6-3 and TRBJ1-2; D unresolved. The CDR3 consists of 14 residues. The V end was cut by 2 bases, the J end by 9 bases, with 16 bases between. Germline-derived CDR1 and CDR2 are MNHEY and SVGEGT. The CDR3 bases are TGTGCCAGCAGTTACGTGGGAGAATCGAGTCGCTACACCTTC. Encoded protein: CASSYVGESSRYTF.

The CDR3 is CASSSGPQPGELFF. DNA of the CDR3: TGTGCCAGCAGCTCAGGCCCCCAGCCCGGGGAGCTGTTTTTT. The chain uses TRBV5-4 and TRBJ2-2; D call uncertain. CDR1 is SGHNT and CDR2 is YYREEE in the germline V gene (reference sequence). Trimming removed 3 bases from V and 6 bases from J, with 12 bases in between. CDR3 length: 14 amino acids.

This chain uses TRBV5-1 with TRBJ2-3; no clear D gene. The CDR3 is made up of 15 amino acids. With 3 bases removed from V and 4 bases from J, the gap between germline ends came to 15 bases. The germline V gene encodes CDR1 SGHRS and CDR2 YFSETQ. The CDR3 DNA is TGCGCCAGCAGCTCAATTATCAGAGTCCCAGATACGCAGTATTTT. Translated, it gives CASSSIIRVPDTQYF.

V and J are TRBV6-5 and TRBJ2-5; D is unclear. This CDR3 is built from 12 residues. Germline CDR1 and CDR2: MNHEY and SVGAGI. V lost 5 bases and J 0 bases, leaving 4 bases between the germline ends. The CDR3 loop reads CASSQDQETQYF. In DNA form, the CDR3 reads TGTGCCAGCAGTCAGGACCAAGAGACCCAGTACTTC.

V is TRBV27 and J is TRBJ1-5; no clear D. This CDR3 is built from 13 residues. The V end was cut by 3 bases, the J end by 5 bases, with 8 bases between. Germline V gene data show CDR1 as MNHEY and CDR2 as SMNVEV (reference sequence). The CDR3 coding sequence is TGTGCCAGCAGTTTCTTCATTCATCAGCCCCAGCATTTT. Protein: CASSFFIHQPQHF.

The sample holds one count of this clone. In DNA form, the CDR3 reads TGCGCCAGCAGCCGGGACCCGGGACAGGCCTATGGCTACACCTTC. Amino acids: CASSRDPGQAYGYTF. The V call is TRBV4-1, the J call TRBJ1-2, with 8 bases aligning to TRBD1. Germline V gene data show CDR1 as MGHRA and CDR2 as YSYEKL. The CDR3 loop spans 15 amino acids. V shed 4 bases and J 4 bases; nucleotides not matched to a gene: 8.

The rearrangement joins TRBV15 to TRBJ1-4; weak D call: TRBD1 (6 bases). The CDR3 has 16 amino acids. V dropped 9 bases and J dropped 0 bases, with 17 bases sitting between them. Germline V lookup: CDR1 LNHNV, CDR2 YYDKDF (reference sequence). The CDR3 DNA reads as TGTGCCACGGCCCGGGGGCCCTATACAACTAATGAAAAACTGTTTTTT. It yields the protein CATARGPYTTNEKLFF.

V usage is TRBV2 and J usage is TRBJ1-6; D uncertain. V was clipped by 2 bases and J by 6 bases, with 5 bases between them. This CDR3 spans 13 amino acids. The germline V gene encodes CDR1 SNHLY and CDR2 FYNNEI. The DNA of the CDR3 is TGTGCCAGCAGTGAACAGTCTAATTCACCCCTCCACTTT. Encoded protein: CASSEQSNSPLHF. The full variable domain, in which reference TRBV2 and TRBJ1-6 provide the parts outside the CDR3, is EPEVTQTPSHQVTQMGQEVILRCVPISNHLYFYWYRQILGQKVEFLVSFYNNEISEKSEIFDDQFSVERPDGSNFTLKIRSTKLEDSAMYFCASSEQSNSPLHFGNGTRLTVT.

The chain joins TRBV6-5 to TRBJ1-2, with TRBD1 matching 7 bases. This CDR3 comprises 13 residues. Germline CDR1 is MNHEY and CDR2 is SVGAGI. The junction had 11 bases not matched to a gene; V was cut back by 8 bases and J by 8 bases. The CDR3: CASAETGTGGYTF. The CDR3 nucleotides read TGTGCCAGCGCGGAGACAGGGACGGGAGGCTACACCTTC.

The chain is built from TRBV5-1 and TRBJ2-1, with 11 nucleotides matching TRBD2. J gave up 7 bases and V 1 base, and 7 bases lay outside the gene matches. CDR3 size: 16 residues. Germline CDR1 is SGHRS and CDR2 is YFSETQ. The CDR3 reads CASSLRRSGGANEQFF. CDR3 nucleotide sequence: TGCGCCAGCAGCTTGCGTCGTAGCGGGGGGGCTAATGAGCAGTTCTTC.

The rearrangement joins TRBV11-2 to TRBJ2-3, with 7 bases matching TRBD2. This CDR3 contains 15 residues. J gave up 2 bases and V 5 bases, and 7 bases lay outside the gene matches. Germline loops: CDR1 SGHAT, CDR2 FQNNGV. CDR3 residues: CASSESSGHTDTQYF. In nucleotides, the CDR3 is TGTGCCAGCAGCGAATCTAGCGGACACACAGATACGCAGTATTTT.